The T cell receptor beta chain under discussion was sequenced for a study of beta chain features in type 1 diabetes. Notes on the study in general: Here, the possible influence of HLA type (on TCRB rearrangement) remained unresolved. Lower insertion and higher deletion counts appeared at VDJ junctions in type 1 diabetes patients. Relative to healthy donors, patients appeared to have naive, central memory and Treg TCRB repertoires that were more similar. Significant though moderate, a shortening of TCRB CDR3s appeared in all four CD4+ subsets of Type 1 diabetes patients.

Notes on this clone: Its antigen remains unidentified.

Germline V lookup: CDR1 SEHNR, CDR2 FQNEAQ (reference sequence). This CDR3 has 13 residues. V dropped 0 bases and J dropped 7 bases, with 9 bases sitting between them. Expressed TCRB transcripts got sequenced, as all isolated RNA was reverse transcribed. Regulatory, naive and central memory T cell samples averaged approximately 3.8 million reads. The data were produced by immunoSEQ multiplex PCR, yet TCRdb's version contains in-frame clones alone and is incomplete. The table shows roughly 700,000 clones, with 13% occurring only once. The gene calls are TRBV7-9 and TRBJ1-2, with TRBD1 as a possible D gene (5 bases). This TCR derives from a man in his late teens or twenties with type 1 diabetes. Material for sequencing was naive CD4+ T cells from blood. CDR3 protein: CASSLAGRGGYTF. The DNA for the CDR3 is TGTGCCAGCAGCTTAGCGGGGAGGGGTGGCTACACCTTC.